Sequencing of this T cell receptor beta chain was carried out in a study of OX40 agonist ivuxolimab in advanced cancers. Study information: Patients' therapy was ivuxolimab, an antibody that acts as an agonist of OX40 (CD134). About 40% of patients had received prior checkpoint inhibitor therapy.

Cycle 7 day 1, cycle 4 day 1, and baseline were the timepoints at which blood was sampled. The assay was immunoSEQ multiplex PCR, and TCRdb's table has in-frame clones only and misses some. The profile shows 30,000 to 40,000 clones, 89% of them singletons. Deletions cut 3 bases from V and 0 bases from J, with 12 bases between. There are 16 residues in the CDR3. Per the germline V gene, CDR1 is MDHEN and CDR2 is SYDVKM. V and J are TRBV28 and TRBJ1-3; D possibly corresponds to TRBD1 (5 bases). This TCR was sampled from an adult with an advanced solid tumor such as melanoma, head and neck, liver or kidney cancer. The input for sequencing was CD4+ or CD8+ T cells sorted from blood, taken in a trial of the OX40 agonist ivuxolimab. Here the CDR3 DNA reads TGTGCCAGCAGTTTTGGCAGGGTGCCCTCTGGAAACACCATATATTTT. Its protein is CASSFGRVPSGNTIYF.